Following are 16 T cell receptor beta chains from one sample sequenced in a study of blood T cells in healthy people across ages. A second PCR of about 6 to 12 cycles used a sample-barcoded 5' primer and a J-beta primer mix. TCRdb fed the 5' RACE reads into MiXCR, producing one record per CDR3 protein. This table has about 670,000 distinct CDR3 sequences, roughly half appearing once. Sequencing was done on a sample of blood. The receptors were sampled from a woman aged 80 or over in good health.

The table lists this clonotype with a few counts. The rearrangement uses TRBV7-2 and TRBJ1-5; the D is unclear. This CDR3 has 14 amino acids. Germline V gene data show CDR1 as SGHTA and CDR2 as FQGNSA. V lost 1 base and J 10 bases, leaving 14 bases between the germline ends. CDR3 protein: CASSLVQDRGPQHF. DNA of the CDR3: TGTGCCAGCAGCTTAGTCCAGGACCGGGGTCCCCAGCATTTT. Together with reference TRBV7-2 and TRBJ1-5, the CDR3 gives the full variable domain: GAGVSQSPSNKVTEKGKDVELRCDPISGHTALYWYRQSLGQGLEFLIYFQGNSAPDKSGLPSDRFSAERTGGSVSTLTIQRTQQEDSAVYLCASSLVQDRGPQHFGDGTRLSIL.

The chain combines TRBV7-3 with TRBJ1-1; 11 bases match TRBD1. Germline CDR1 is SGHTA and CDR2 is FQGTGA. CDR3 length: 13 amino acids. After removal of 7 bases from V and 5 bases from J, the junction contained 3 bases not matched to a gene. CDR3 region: CASNRDRGTEAFF. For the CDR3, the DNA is TGTGCCAGCAACCGGGACAGGGGGACTGAAGCTTTCTTT.

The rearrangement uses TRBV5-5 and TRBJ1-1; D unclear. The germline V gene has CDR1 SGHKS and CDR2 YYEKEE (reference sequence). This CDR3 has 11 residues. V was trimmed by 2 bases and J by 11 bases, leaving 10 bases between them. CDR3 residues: CASSLGYEAFF. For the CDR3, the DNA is TGTGCCAGCAGCTTAGGTTACGAGGCTTTCTTT. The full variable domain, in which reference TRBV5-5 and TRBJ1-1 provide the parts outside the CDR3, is DAGVTQSPTHLIKTRGQQVTLRCSPISGHKSVSWYQQVLGQGPQFIFQYYEKEERGRGNFPDRFSARQFPNYSSELNVNALLLGDSALYLCASSLGYEAFFGQGTRLTVV.

The CDR3 spells CASSLQAGATDTQYF. CDR3 bases: TGTGCCAGCAGTTTACAGGCGGGAGCCACAGATACGCAGTATTTT. The chain combines TRBV27 with TRBJ2-3; 7 bases align to TRBD2. The CDR3 is made up of 15 amino acids. V gave up 2 bases and J gave up 2 bases; unmatched junction bases: 4. The germline CDR1 and CDR2 sequences are MNHEY and SMNVEV (reference sequence).

The CDR3 nucleotides are TGTGCCAGCAGTTTGGATCTCCGGGACAGGGGCCCCGAACGGTACCAAGAGACCCAGTACTTC. Protein: CASSLDLRDRGPERYQETQYF. J is TRBJ2-5 and V is TRBV28, with 10 bases matching TRBD1. There are 21 residues in the CDR3. The junction had 19 bases not matched to a gene; V was cut back by 3 bases and J by 0 bases. From germline, CDR1 is MDHEN and CDR2 SYDVKM.

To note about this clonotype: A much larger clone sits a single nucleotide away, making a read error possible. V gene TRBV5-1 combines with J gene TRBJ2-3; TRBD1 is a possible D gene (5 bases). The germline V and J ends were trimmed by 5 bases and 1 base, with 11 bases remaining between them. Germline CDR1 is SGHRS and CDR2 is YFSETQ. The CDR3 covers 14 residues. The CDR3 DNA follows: TGCGCCAGCAGTGGGGCAGGAGGCACAGATACGCAGTATTTT. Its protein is CASSGAGGTDTQYF.

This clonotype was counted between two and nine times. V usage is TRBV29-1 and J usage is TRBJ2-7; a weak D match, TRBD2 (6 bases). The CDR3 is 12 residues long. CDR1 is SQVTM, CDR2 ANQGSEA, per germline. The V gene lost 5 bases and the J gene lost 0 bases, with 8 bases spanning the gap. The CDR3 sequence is CSVLGGSYEQYF. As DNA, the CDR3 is TGCAGCGTTTTGGGGGGCTCCTACGAGCAGTACTTC.

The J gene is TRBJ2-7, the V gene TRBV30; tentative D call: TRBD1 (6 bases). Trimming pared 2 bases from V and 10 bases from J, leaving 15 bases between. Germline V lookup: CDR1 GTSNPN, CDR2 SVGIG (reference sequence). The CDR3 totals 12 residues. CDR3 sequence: CAWSRGGRTQYF. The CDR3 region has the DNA TGTGCCTGGAGTAGAGGGGGACGTACCCAGTACTTC. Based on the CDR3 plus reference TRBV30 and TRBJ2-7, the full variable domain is SQTIHQWPATLVQPVGSPLSLECTVEGTSNPNLYWYRQAAGRGLQLLFYSVGIGQISSEVPQNLSASRPQDRQFILSSKKLLLSDSGFYLCAWSRGGRTQYFGPGTRLTVT.

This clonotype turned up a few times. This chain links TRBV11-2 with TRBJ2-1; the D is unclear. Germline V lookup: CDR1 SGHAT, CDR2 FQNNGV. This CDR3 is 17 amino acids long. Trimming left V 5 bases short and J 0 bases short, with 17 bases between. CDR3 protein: CASSPTATQYSYNEQFF. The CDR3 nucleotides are TGTGCCAGCAGCCCCACCGCGACGCAGTACTCCTACAATGAGCAGTTCTTC.

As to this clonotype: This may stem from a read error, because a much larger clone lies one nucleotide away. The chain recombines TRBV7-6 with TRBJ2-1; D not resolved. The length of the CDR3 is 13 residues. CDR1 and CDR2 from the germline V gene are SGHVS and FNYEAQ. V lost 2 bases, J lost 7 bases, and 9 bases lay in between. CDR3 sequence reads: CASSLKGANEQFF. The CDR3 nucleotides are TGTGCCAGCAGCTTAAAGGGCGCAAATGAGCAGTTCTTC.

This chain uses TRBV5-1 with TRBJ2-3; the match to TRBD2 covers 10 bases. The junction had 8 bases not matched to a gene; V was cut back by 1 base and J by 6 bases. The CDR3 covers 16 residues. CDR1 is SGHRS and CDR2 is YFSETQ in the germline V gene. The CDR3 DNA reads TGCGCCAGCAGCTTGCGGACTAGCGGCCTTTCGGATACGCAGTATTTT. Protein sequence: CASSLRTSGLSDTQYF.

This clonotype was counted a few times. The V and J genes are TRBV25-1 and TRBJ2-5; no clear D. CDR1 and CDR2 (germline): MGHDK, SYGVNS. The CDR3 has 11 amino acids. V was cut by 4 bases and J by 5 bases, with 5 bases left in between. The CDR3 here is CASSARETQYF. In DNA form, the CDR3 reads TGTGCCAGCAGTGCACGGGAGACCCAGTACTTC.

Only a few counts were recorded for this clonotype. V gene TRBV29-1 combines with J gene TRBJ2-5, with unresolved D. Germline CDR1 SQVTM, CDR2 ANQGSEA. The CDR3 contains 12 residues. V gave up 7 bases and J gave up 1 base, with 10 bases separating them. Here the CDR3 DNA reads TGCAGCGGCAGCAAAGCCCAAGAGACCCAGTACTTC. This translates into CSGSKAQETQYF.

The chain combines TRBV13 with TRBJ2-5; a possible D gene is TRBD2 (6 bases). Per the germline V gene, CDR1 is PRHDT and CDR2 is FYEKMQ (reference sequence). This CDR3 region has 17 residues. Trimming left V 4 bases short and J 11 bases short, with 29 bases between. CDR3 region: CASSSRGLGRNYNEQYF. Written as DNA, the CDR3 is TGTGCCAGCAGCTCACGGGGACTGGGGAGAAACTACAATGAGCAGTACTTC.

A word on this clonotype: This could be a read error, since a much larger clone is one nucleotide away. This CDR3 reads CASSRLVNEQLF. The DNA for the CDR3 is TGCGCCAGCAGCAGACTAGTCAATGAGCAGCTCTTC. V gene TRBV5-1 combines with J gene TRBJ2-1, with D perhaps matching TRBD2 (6 bases). The CDR3 totals 12 residues. Germline V gene lookup returns CDR1 SGHRS and CDR2 YFSETQ. Filled out from reference TRBV5-1 and TRBJ2-1, the complete variable domain reads KAGVTQTPRYLIKTRGQQVTLSCSPISGHRSVSWYQQTPGQGLQFLFEYFSETQRNKGNFPGRFSGRQFSNSRSEMNVSTLELGDSALYLCASSRLVNEQLFGPGTRLTVL.

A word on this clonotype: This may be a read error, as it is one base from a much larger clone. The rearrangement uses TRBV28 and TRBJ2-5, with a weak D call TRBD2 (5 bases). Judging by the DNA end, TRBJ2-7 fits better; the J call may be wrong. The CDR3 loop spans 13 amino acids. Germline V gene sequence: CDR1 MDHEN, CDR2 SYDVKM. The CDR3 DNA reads TGTGCCAGCGCAAGCGGATTCACCTACGAGCAGTACTTC. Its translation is CASASGFTYEQYF.